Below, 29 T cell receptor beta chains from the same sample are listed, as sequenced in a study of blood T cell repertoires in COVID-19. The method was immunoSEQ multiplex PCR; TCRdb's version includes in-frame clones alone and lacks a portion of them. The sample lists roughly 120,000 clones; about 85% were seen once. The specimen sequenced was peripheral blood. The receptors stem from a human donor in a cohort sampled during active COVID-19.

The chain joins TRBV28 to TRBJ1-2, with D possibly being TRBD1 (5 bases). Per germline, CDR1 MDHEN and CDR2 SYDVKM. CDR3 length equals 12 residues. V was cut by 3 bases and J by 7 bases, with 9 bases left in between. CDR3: CASSLGGFGYTF. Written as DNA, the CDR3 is TGTGCCAGCAGTTTGGGGGGGTTTGGCTACACCTTC.

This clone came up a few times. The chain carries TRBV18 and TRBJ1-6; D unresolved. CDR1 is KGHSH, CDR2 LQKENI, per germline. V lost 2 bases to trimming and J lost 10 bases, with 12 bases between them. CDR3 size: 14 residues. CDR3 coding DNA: TGTGCCAGCTCACCATCGGGAGCATACTCACCCCTCCACTTT. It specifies CASSPSGAYSPLHF. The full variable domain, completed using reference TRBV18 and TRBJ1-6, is NAGVMQNPRHLVRRRGQEARLRCSPMKGHSHVYWYRQLPEEGLKFMVYLQKENIIDESGMPKERFSAEFPKEGPSILRIQQVVRGDSAAYFCASSPSGAYSPLHFGNGTRLTVT.

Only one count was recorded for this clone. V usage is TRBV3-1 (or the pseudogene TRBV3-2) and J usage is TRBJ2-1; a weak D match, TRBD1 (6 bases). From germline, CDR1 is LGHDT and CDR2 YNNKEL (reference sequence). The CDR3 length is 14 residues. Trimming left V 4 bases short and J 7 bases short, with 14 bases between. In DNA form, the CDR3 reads TGTGCCAGCAGCCGGCAGGGGACAATTAATGAGCAGTTCTTC. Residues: CASSRQGTINEQFF.

This CDR3 reads CASSLAGTEPQHF. The CDR3 DNA is TGTGCCAGCAGTTTAGCGGGGACAGAGCCCCAGCATTTT. V is TRBV12-3 or TRBV12-4 and J is TRBJ1-5, with 7 bases matching TRBD1. The ends lost 0 bases at V and 8 bases at J; junction bases unmatched: 1. The CDR3 is made up of 13 amino acids.

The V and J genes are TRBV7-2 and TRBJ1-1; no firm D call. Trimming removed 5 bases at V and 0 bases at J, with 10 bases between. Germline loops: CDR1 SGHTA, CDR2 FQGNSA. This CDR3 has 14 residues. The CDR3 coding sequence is TGTGCCAGCAGCGTCCCCATCATGAACACTGAAGCTTTCTTT. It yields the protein CASSVPIMNTEAFF.

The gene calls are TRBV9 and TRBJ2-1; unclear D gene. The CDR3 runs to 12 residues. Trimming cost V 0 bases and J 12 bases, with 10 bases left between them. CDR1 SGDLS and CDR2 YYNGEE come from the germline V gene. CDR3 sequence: CASSVADTMQFF. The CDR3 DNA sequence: TGTGCCAGCAGCGTAGCGGATACTATGCAGTTCTTC.

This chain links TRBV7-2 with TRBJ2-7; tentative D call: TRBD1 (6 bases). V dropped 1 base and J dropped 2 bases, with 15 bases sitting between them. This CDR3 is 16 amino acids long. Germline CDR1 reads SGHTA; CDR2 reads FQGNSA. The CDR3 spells CASSLVGSDSTYEQYF. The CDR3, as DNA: TGTGCCAGCAGCTTAGTTGGTTCGGACAGCACCTACGAGCAGTACTTC.

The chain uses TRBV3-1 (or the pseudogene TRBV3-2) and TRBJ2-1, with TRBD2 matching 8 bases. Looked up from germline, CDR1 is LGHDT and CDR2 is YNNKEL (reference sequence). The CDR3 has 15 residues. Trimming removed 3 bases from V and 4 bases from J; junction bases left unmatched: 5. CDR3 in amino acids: CASSHRLARYNEQFF. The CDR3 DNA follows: TGTGCCAGCAGCCATCGACTAGCGCGATACAATGAGCAGTTCTTC.

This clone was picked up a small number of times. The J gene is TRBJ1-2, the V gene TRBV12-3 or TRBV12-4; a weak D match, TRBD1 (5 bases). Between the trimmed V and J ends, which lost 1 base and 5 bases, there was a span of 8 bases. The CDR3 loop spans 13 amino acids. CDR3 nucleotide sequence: TGTGCCAGCAGTTTAGAAGGGGATTATGGCTACACCTTC. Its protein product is CASSLEGDYGYTF.

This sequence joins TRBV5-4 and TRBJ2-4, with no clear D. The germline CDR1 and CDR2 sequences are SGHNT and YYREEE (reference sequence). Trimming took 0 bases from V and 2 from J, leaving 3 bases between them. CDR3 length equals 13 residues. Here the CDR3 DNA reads TGTGCCAGCAGCTTGGAGCCCAAAAACATTCAGTACTTC. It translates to CASSLEPKNIQYF.

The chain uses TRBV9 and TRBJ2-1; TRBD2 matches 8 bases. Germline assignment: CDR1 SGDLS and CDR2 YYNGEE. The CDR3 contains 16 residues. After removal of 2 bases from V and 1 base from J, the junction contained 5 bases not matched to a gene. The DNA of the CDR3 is TGTGCCAGCAGCGTTTTCGGGGGGGCATCCTACAATGAGCAGTTCTTC. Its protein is CASSVFGGASYNEQFF.

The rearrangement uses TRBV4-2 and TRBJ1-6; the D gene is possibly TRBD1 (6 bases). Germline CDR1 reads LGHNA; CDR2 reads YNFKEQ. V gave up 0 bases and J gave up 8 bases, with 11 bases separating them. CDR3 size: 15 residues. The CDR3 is CASSQEAGHHSPLHF. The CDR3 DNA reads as TGTGCCAGCAGCCAAGAAGCGGGACACCATTCACCCCTCCACTTT.

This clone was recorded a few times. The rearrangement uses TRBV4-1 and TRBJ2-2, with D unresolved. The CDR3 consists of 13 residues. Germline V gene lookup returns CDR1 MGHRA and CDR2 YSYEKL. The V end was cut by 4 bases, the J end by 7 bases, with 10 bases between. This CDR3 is CASSLIEHGELFF. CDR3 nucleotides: TGCGCCAGCAGCCTGATAGAGCACGGGGAGCTGTTTTTT.

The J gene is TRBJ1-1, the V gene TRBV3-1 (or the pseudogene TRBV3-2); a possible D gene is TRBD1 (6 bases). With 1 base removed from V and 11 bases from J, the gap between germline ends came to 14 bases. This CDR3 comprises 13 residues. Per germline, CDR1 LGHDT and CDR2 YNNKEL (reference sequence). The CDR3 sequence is CASSQVNRGAAFF. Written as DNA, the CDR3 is TGTGCCAGCAGCCAAGTGAACCGGGGGGCGGCTTTCTTT.

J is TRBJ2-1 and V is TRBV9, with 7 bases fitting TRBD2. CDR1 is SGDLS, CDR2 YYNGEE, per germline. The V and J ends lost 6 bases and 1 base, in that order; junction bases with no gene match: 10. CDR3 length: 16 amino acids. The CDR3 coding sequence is TGTGCCAGCACCCCCGGGGGGTCCGTTTCCTACAATGAGCAGTTCTTC. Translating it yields CASTPGGSVSYNEQFF.

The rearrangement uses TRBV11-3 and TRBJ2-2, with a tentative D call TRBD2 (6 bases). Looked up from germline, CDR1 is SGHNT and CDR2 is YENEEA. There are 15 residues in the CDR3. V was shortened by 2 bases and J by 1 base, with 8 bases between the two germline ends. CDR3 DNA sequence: TGTGCCAGCAGCTTAAGGCGGGGGAACACCGGGGAGCTGTTTTTT. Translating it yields CASSLRRGNTGELFF.

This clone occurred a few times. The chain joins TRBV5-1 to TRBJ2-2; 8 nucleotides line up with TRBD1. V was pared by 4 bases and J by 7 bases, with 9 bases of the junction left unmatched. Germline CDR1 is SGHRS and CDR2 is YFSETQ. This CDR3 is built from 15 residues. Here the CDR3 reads CASSVTGTGLGELFF. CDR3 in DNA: TGCGCCAGCAGCGTCACCGGGACAGGCCTCGGGGAGCTGTTTTTT.

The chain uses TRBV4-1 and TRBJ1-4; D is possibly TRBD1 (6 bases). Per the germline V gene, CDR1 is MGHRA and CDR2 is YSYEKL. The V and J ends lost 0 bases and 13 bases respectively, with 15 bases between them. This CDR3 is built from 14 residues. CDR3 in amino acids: CASSQDLDRLILFF. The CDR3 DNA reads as TGCGCCAGCAGCCAAGATCTGGACAGATTAATACTGTTTTTT.

The DNA for the CDR3 is TGTGCCAGCAGACGCCGACAGGGGGTTTTTGTACAGTACTTC. Translating it yields CASRRRQGVFVQYF. This chain links TRBV6-5 with TRBJ2-7, with TRBD1 identical over 9 bases. The CDR3 contains 14 residues. In germline, CDR1 is MNHEY, CDR2 SVGAGI. V shed 6 bases, J shed 10 bases, and the junction held 13 bases outside the gene matches.

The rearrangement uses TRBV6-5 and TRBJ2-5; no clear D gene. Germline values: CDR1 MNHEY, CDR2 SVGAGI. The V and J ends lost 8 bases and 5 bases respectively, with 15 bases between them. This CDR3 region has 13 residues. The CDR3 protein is CASYPLTGETQYF. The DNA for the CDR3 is TGTGCCAGCTACCCCCTCACCGGGGAGACCCAGTACTTC.

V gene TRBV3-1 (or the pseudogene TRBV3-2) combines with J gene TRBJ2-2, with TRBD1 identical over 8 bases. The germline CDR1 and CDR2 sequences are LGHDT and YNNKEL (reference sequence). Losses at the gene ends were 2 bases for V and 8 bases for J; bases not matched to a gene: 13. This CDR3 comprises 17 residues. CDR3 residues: CASSQIGQGRSQGELFF. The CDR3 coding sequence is TGTGCCAGCAGCCAAATCGGACAGGGTCGATCTCAGGGGGAGCTGTTTTTT.

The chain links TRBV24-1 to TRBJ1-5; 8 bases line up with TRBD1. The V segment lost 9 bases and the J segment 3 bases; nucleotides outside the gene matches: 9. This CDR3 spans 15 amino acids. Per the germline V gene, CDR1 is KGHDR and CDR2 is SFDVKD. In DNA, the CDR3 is TGTGCCACCGGATCGGCAGGGGGCCCCAATCAGCCCCAGCATTTT. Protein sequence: CATGSAGGPNQPQHF.

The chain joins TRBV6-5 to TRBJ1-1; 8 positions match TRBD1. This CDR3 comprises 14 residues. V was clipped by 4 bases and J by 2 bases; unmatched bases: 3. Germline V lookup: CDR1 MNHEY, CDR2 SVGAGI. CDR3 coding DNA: TGTGCCAGCAGTTGGGACAGGATAAACACTGAAGCTTTCTTT. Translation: CASSWDRINTEAFF.

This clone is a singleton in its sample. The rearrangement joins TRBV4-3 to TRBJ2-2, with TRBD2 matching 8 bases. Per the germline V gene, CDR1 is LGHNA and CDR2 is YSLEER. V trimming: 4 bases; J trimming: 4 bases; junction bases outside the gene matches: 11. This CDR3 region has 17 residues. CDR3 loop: CASSRKGVAGPTGELFF. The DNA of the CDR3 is TGCGCCAGCAGCCGCAAAGGGGTAGCGGGGCCCACCGGGGAGCTGTTTTTT.

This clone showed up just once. In DNA, the CDR3 is TGTGCCAGTAGTATAGGGACAGGGAGGGCCAAAAACATTCAGTACTTC. Translation: CASSIGTGRAKNIQYF. The chain uses TRBV19 and TRBJ2-4; 8 nucleotides agree with TRBD1. The CDR3 contains 16 residues. CDR1 and CDR2 from the germline V gene are LNHDA and SQIVND (reference sequence). V shed 1 base, J shed 1 base, and the junction held 3 bases outside the gene matches. Full variable domain (missing parts from reference TRBV19 and TRBJ2-4): DGGITQSPKYLFRKEGQNVTLSCEQNLNHDAMYWYRQDPGQGLRLIYYSQIVNDFQKGDIAEGYSVSREKKESFPLTVTSAQKNPTAFYLCASSIGTGRAKNIQYFGAGTRLSVL.

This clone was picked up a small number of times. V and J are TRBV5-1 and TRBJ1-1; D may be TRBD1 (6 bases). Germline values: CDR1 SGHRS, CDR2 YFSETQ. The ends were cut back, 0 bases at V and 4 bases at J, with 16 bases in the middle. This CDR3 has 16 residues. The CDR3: CASSLVGSQGSTEAFF. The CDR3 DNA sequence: TGCGCCAGCAGCTTGGTAGGCAGCCAGGGGTCCACTGAAGCTTTCTTT.

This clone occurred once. CDR3 protein: CASSPAGTGELFF. The CDR3 DNA sequence: TGTGCCAGCTCACCCGCCGGGACCGGGGAGCTGTTTTTT. The rearrangement joins TRBV18 to TRBJ2-2; D is unresolved. V was trimmed by 3 bases and J by 5 bases, leaving 7 bases between them. CDR3 length equals 13 residues. The V gene's germline CDR1 is KGHSH and CDR2 LQKENI. Full variable domain (remainder filled in from reference TRBV18 and TRBJ2-2): NAGVMQNPRHLVRRRGQEARLRCSPMKGHSHVYWYRQLPEEGLKFMVYLQKENIIDESGMPKERFSAEFPKEGPSILRIQQVVRGDSAAYFCASSPAGTGELFFGEGSRLTVL.

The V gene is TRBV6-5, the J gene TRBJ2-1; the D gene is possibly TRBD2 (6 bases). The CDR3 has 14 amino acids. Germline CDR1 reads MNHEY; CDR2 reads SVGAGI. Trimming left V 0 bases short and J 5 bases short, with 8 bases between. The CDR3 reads CASSYSLANNEQFF. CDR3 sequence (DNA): TGTGCCAGCAGTTACTCCCTAGCGAACAATGAGCAGTTCTTC.

Here the CDR3 reads CASRAGSYEQYF. The CDR3 DNA is TGTGCCAGCAGGGCGGGCTCCTACGAGCAGTACTTC. V is TRBV7-9 and J is TRBJ2-7, with D perhaps TRBD2 (5 bases). V lost 6 bases and J 0 bases, leaving 6 bases between the germline ends. The germline V gene has CDR1 SEHNR and CDR2 FQNEAQ (reference sequence). There are 12 residues in the CDR3.